The 9 T cell receptor beta chains below were found in one sample sequenced in a study of T cell responses to AZD1222 COVID-19 vaccine. Measured with immunoSEQ multiplex PCR; TCRdb has only the in-frame clones, and not every one. The data show around 110,000 clones, nearly 90% seen once. Specimen: peripheral blood, collected 28 days after the second AZD1222 dose. These receptors all stem from an adult who received the AZD1222 COVID-19 vaccine.

The rearrangement joins TRBV7-9 to TRBJ1-4, with 10 positions matching TRBD1. The germline V gene encodes CDR1 SEHNR and CDR2 FQNEAQ (reference sequence). This CDR3 has 14 residues. With V trimmed by 5 bases and J by 4 bases, 1 base remained unmatched. This chain's CDR3 is CASSRTGGNEKLFF. The CDR3 coding sequence is TGTGCCAGCAGCAGGACAGGGGGTAATGAAAAACTGTTTTTT.

V is TRBV18 and J is TRBJ2-7; a possible D gene is TRBD1 (6 bases). V was clipped by 1 base and J by 3 bases, with 10 bases between them. Germline V lookup: CDR1 KGHSH, CDR2 LQKENI. The CDR3 is 14 residues long. CDR3 coding DNA: TGTGCCAGCTCACCACAGGGGGTTGGCTACGAGCAGTACTTC. Protein product: CASSPQGVGYEQYF. The full variable domain, with the rest looked up from reference TRBV18 and TRBJ2-7, is NAGVMQNPRHLVRRRGQEARLRCSPMKGHSHVYWYRQLPEEGLKFMVYLQKENIIDESGMPKERFSAEFPKEGPSILRIQQVVRGDSAAYFCASSPQGVGYEQYFGPGTRLTVT.

V and J are TRBV6-2 or TRBV6-3 and TRBJ1-2; D perhaps matches TRBD1 (5 bases). The V end was cut by 4 bases, the J end by 5 bases, with 8 bases between. From germline, CDR1 is MNHEY and CDR2 SVGEGT. The CDR3 runs 12 residues. The chain's CDR3 is CASSSSGYGYTF. The CDR3 DNA is TGTGCCAGCAGTTCATCAGGGTATGGCTACACCTTC.

V usage is TRBV5-1 and J usage is TRBJ2-1; TRBD2 is a possible D gene (5 bases). Trimming took off 2 bases at V and 8 bases at J, with 14 bases between the two ends. This CDR3 has 14 residues. Germline CDR1 SGHRS, CDR2 YFSETQ. CDR3 bases: TGCGCCAGCAGCTTCGGAACCGGAGGCGATGAGCAGTTCTTC. Protein product: CASSFGTGGDEQFF.

The genes are TRBV19 and TRBJ2-5; TRBD2 matches at 8 bases. CDR3 size: 14 residues. J gave up 2 bases and V 4 bases, and 3 bases lay outside the gene matches. CDR1 and CDR2 (germline): LNHDA, SQIVND (reference sequence). The CDR3 sequence is CASSTSSGQETQYF. CDR3 DNA sequence: TGTGCCAGTAGTACCTCTAGCGGGCAAGAGACCCAGTACTTC.

The chain joins TRBV10-3 to TRBJ2-2; 8 positions agree with TRBD1. CDR1 ENHRY and CDR2 SYGVKD come from the germline V gene. Trimming cost V 4 bases and J 3 bases; bases outside gene matches: 1. The CDR3 has 14 amino acids. The CDR3 DNA reads as TGTGCCATCAGTGGGACAGGGTACACCGGGGAGCTGTTTTTT. Translating it yields CAISGTGYTGELFF.

This chain uses TRBV6-5 with TRBJ1-2; possible D gene TRBD1, 6 bases. Between the trimmed V and J ends, which lost 6 bases and 8 bases, there was a span of 16 bases. Looked up from germline, CDR1 is MNHEY and CDR2 is SVGAGI. CDR3 length: 13 amino acids. The CDR3 spells CASRQNTGTGYTF. The CDR3 region has the DNA TGTGCCAGCAGGCAAAATACAGGGACGGGCTACACCTTC.

The genes are TRBV4-2 and TRBJ1-3; D is uncertain. The CDR3 is 15 residues long. V was pared by 0 bases and J by 0 bases, with 6 bases between. Germline loops: CDR1 LGHNA, CDR2 YNFKEQ. The CDR3 region has the DNA TGTGCCAGCAGCCAAGATATAGTCTCTGGAAACACCATATATTTT. This translates into CASSQDIVSGNTIYF.

The chain links TRBV15 to TRBJ1-5, with 8 positions matching TRBD1. Trimming at V came to 1 base and at J to 6 bases, leaving 11 bases not matched to a gene. The CDR3 sequence is 17 residues long. Germline CDR1 is LNHNV and CDR2 is YYDKDF (reference sequence). In DNA, the CDR3 is TGTGCCACCAGCAGAGCTGACAGGGGACGTTTTCTTCAGCCCCAGCATTTT. Amino acids: CATSRADRGRFLQPQHF.